The 13 T cell receptor beta chains presented below share a single source sample, sequenced in a study of T cells in Graves' hyperthyroidism and ophthalmopathy. RNA transcripts served as the template for amplifying TCR beta CDR3 regions. The primer set for the first-round RT-PCR of the TCR CDR3 was HTBI. TCRdb used MiXCR to reprocess the multiplex PCR reads, holding one entry per CDR3 protein. The sample includes under 550,000 distinct CDR3 sequences, just under 20% of them seen just once. The source material was blood. The origin of the receptors is a man aged 40-50 years with Graves' ophthalmopathy.

This clonotype was counted ten times or more. The rearrangement joins TRBV6-1 to TRBJ2-7; 9 bases align to TRBD1. The CDR3 has 13 residues. Germline CDR1 reads MNHNS; CDR2 reads SASEGT. V gave up 5 bases and J gave up 7 bases; unmatched junction bases: 6. CDR3 in amino acids: CASSSGTGNEQYF. Here the CDR3 DNA reads TGTGCCAGCAGTTCCGGGACAGGGAATGAGCAGTACTTC.

The chain employs TRBV11-2 and TRBJ2-1; either TRBD1 or TRBD2 may supply D (6 bases each). The CDR3 extends over 16 amino acids. The V gene's germline CDR1 is SGHAT and CDR2 FQNNGV. V shed 0 bases and J shed 6 bases, with 15 bases lying between them. This chain's CDR3 is CASSLDSGGLVNEQFF. The CDR3 region has the DNA TGTGCCAGCAGCTTAGACTCCGGGGGCCTGGTCAATGAGCAGTTCTTC.

This chain uses TRBV2 with TRBJ2-2; TRBD2 aligns across 13 bases. J lost 4 bases, V lost 6 bases, and 11 bases had no gene match. The length of the CDR3 is 18 residues. Germline V gene data show CDR1 as SNHLY and CDR2 as FYNNEI. CDR3 sequence: CASRPLAGGTGSTGELFF. The CDR3 DNA reads TGTGCCAGCAGGCCACTAGCGGGAGGGACCGGGAGCACCGGGGAGCTGTTTTTT. Full variable domain (missing parts from reference TRBV2 and TRBJ2-2): EPEVTQTPSHQVTQMGQEVILRCVPISNHLYFYWYRQILGQKVEFLVSFYNNEISEKSEIFDDQFSVERPDGSNFTLKIRSTKLEDSAMYFCASRPLAGGTGSTGELFFGEGSRLTVL.

The chain employs TRBV11-2 and TRBJ1-5; D remains ambiguous. Germline V CDR1 and CDR2: SGHAT, FQNNGV. V lost 5 bases, J lost 2 bases, and 7 bases lay in between. The CDR3 contains 13 residues. For the CDR3, the DNA is TGTGCCAGCAGCAAGATGGGCAATCAGCCCCAGCATTTT. Its translation is CASSKMGNQPQHF.

This clonotype was seen more than once but under ten times. The chain employs TRBV28 and TRBJ2-1; D call uncertain. The CDR3 has 14 amino acids. Trimming shortened V by 5 bases and J by 6 bases, and 14 bases separated the two germline ends. The germline V gene has CDR1 MDHEN and CDR2 SYDVKM. This chain's CDR3 is CASSPYLIGNEQFF. The DNA for the CDR3 is TGTGCCAGCAGTCCCTATTTGATTGGCAATGAGCAGTTCTTC.

This clonotype was picked up a small number of times. Compared with germline, one end of the junction differs, possibly owing to a read error. The chain is built from TRBV20-1 and TRBJ2-3; 9 bases align to TRBD2. The CDR3 runs to 15 residues. Germline values: CDR1 DFQATT, CDR2 SNEGSKA (reference sequence). The CDR3 nucleotides read TGCAGTGCCTGGACTAGCGCGGAGGGAACAGATACGCGGTATTTT. Protein: CSAWTSAEGTDTRYF.

This clonotype has at least ten counts. This chain connects TRBV2 to TRBJ2-5, with D possibly being TRBD1 (6 bases). Germline V gives CDR1 SNHLY, CDR2 FYNNEI. The CDR3 loop spans 14 amino acids. With 1 base removed from V and 3 bases from J, the gap between germline ends came to 9 bases. The CDR3 loop is CASSEGGQEETQYF. Here the CDR3 DNA reads TGTGCCAGCAGTGAAGGGGGGCAGGAAGAGACCCAGTACTTC.

This clonotype turned up a few times. The gene calls are TRBV12-3 or TRBV12-4 and TRBJ2-2; TRBD2 agrees at 8 bases. With 6 bases clipped from V and 6 bases from J, the junction kept 9 bases outside the gene matches. This CDR3 has 15 residues. CDR3 nucleotides: TGTGCCAGCAGCCGGGGACTAGGGGTCGCCGGGGAGCTGTTTTTT. Translating gives CASSRGLGVAGELFF.

This clonotype was found a few times. This CDR3 reads CASNQLAGDNEQFF. The CDR3 DNA reads as TGTGCCAGCAACCAACTAGCGGGGGACAATGAGCAGTTCTTC. V is TRBV7-9 and J is TRBJ2-1, with TRBD2 matching 11 bases. Germline V gene sequence: CDR1 SEHNR, CDR2 FQNEAQ (reference sequence). This CDR3 is 14 amino acids long. V shed 7 bases and J 5 bases; nucleotides not matched to a gene: 4.

This clonotype was observed a handful of times. The chain recombines TRBV7-9 with TRBJ2-3; 9 nucleotides align to TRBD1. Per germline, CDR1 SEHNR and CDR2 FQNEAQ (reference sequence). After removal of 5 bases from V and 4 bases from J, the junction contained 7 bases not matched to a gene. This CDR3 comprises 15 residues. CDR3 nucleotides: TGTGCCAGCAGCCGCGGACAGGGGAGGTCAGATACGCAGTATTTT. Translating gives CASSRGQGRSDTQYF. Drawing the rest from reference TRBV7-9 and TRBJ2-3, the complete variable domain is DTGVSQNPRHKITKRGQNVTFRCDPISEHNRLYWYRQTLGQGPEFLTYFQNEAQLEKSRLLSDRFSAERPKGSFSTLEIQRTEQGDSAMYLCASSRGQGRSDTQYFGPGTRLTVL.

This clonotype was seen repeatedly, ten times or more. V usage is TRBV11-2 and J usage is TRBJ2-1; the D gene could be TRBD1 or TRBD2 (5 bases each). CDR1 is SGHAT and CDR2 is FQNNGV in the germline V gene. V dropped 2 bases and J dropped 8 bases, with 19 bases sitting between them. The CDR3 has 16 amino acids. CDR3 region: CASSLRRDPFLDEQFF. The DNA for the CDR3 is TGTGCCAGCAGCTTACGCCGGGACCCTTTTTTGGATGAGCAGTTCTTC.

Ten or more counts support this clonotype. The DNA of the CDR3 is TGTGCCAGCAGCCAAGAGGGGGTTTACTCTGGGGCCAACGTCCTGACTTTC. This codes for CASSQEGVYSGANVLTF. The chain joins TRBV3-1 to TRBJ2-6; TRBD1 or TRBD2 may be the D gene (5 bases each). Trimming cost V 0 bases and J 0 bases, with 9 bases left between them. This CDR3 contains 17 residues. Germline loops: CDR1 LGHDT, CDR2 YNNKEL (reference sequence).

With respect to this clonotype: One end of the junction fails to match germline, which may point to a read error. The rearrangement uses TRBV5-1 and TRBJ2-2; D not resolved. CDR3 length equals 13 residues. CDR1 SGHRS and CDR2 YFSETQ come from the germline V gene. The CDR3 protein is CATSAASPGELFF. The CDR3 nucleotides read TGCGCCACCAGCGCTGCGAGTCCCGGGGAGCTGTTTTTT.